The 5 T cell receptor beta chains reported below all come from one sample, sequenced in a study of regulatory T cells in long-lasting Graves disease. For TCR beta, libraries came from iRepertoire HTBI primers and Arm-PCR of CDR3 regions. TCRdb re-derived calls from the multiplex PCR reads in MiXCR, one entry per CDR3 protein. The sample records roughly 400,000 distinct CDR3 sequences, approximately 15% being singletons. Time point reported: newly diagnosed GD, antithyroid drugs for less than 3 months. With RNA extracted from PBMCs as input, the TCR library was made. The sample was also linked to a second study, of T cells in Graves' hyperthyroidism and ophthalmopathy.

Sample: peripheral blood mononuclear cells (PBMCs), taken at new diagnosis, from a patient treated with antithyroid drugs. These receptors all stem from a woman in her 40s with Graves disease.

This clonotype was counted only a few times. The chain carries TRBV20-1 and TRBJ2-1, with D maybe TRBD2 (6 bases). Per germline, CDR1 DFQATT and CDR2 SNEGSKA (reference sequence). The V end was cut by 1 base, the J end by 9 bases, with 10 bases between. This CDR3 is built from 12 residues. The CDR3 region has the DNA TGCAGTGCTAGAGTTCAGGGACTTGAGCAGTTCTTC. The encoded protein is CSARVQGLEQFF.

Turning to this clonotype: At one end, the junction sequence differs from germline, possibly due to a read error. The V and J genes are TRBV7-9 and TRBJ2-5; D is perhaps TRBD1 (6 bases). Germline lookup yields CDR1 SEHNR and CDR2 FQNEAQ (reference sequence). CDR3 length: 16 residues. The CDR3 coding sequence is TGTGCCAGCAGCTTATCTCCGGGACACCTCGTGGAGACCCACTACTTC. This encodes CASSLSPGHLVETHYF.

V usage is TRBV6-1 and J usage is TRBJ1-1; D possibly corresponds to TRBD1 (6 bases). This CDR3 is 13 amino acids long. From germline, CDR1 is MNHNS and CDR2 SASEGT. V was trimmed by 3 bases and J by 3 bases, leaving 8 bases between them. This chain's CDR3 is CASSDRGHTEAFF. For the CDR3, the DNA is TGTGCCAGCAGTGACCGGGGGCACACTGAAGCTTTCTTT.

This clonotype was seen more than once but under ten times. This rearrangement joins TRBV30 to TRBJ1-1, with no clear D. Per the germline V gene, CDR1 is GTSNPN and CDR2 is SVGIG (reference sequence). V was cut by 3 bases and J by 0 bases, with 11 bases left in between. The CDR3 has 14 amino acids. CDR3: CAWREHGLNTEAFF. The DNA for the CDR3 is TGTGCCTGGAGAGAGCATGGGCTGAACACTGAAGCTTTCTTT. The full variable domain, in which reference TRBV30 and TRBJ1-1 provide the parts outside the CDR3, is SQTIHQWPATLVQPVGSPLSLECTVEGTSNPNLYWYRQAAGRGLQLLFYSVGIGQISSEVPQNLSASRPQDRQFILSSKKLLLSDSGFYLCAWREHGLNTEAFFGQGTRLTVV.

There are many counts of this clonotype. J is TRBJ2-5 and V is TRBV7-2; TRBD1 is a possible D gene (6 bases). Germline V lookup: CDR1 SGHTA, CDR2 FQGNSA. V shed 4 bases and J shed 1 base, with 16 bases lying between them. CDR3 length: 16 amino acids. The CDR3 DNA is TGTGCCAGCAGCTACCAGACAGGAACCGGCCAAGAGACCCAGTACTTC. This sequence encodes CASSYQTGTGQETQYF. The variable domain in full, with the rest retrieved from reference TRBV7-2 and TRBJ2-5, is GAGVSQSPSNKVTEKGKDVELRCDPISGHTALYWYRQSLGQGLEFLIYFQGNSAPDKSGLPSDRFSAERTGGSVSTLTIQRTQQEDSAVYLCASSYQTGTGQETQYFGPGTRLLVL.